The TCR beta chain under discussion was sequenced for a study of shared clonotypes between healthy human individuals. The overall study: Per-donor plates numbered three CD4 naive, three CD4 memory, two CD8 naive and one CD8 memory. Whole-study results and caveats: An expected dependence of interdonor clonotype sharing on sequencing depth was noted. Sorted-subset sequencing was shown by rarefaction to be incomplete despite large depth. Among non-shared clonotypes, generation probabilities were lower than among those shared by all four donors.

Positively selected for CCR7, the CD45RO-negative cells used as naive CD8 cells excluded terminally differentiated effector memory CD45RA+ cells. The CDR3 is 16 residues long. The V gene's germline CDR1 is MNHEY and CDR2 SVGAGI. V dropped 1 base and J dropped 0; count of bases not matched to a gene: 5. As to this clone: Its antigen remains unknown.

Libraries were prepared by immunoSEQ multiplex PCR; TCRdb keeps only in-frame clonotypes and omits some of them. The profile shows around 2,000,000 clones, more than 85% of them singletons. Sequencing input: naive CD8+ T cells from PBMCs. The genes are TRBV6-5 and TRBJ2-7, with 8 positions matching TRBD1. The clonotype comes from a young man in good health. Some clones in this sample may be carry-over from other donors' samples. The CDR3 protein is CASSYYGTGISYEQYF. The DNA for the CDR3 is TGTGCCAGCAGTTACTATGGGACAGGAATCTCCTACGAGCAGTACTTC.